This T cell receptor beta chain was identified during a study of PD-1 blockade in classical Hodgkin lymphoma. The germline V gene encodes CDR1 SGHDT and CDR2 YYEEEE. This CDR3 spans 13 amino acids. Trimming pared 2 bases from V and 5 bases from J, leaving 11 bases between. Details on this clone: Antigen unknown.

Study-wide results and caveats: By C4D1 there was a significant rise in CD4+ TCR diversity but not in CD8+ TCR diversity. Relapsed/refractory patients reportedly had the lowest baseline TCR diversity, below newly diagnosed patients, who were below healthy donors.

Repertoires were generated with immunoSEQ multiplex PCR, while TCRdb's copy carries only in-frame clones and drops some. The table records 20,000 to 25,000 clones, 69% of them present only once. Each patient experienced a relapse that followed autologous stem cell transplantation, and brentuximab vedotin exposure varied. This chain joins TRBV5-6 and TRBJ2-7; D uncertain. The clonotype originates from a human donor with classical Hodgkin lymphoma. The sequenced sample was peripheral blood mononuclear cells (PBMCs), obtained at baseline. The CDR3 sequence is CASSLGQFNEQYF. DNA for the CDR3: TGTGCCAGCAGCTTAGGGCAGTTCAACGAGCAGTACTTC.